This note documents a single TCR beta chain sequence. The entry originates in a study of blood T cell repertoires in COVID-19. Background on the study: Whether acute or convalescent, the COVID-19 samples came from the United States, Italy and Spain. Sources were T cells, B-cell-depleted T cells, or PBMCs; the material itself was cDNA or gDNA.

Study processing details: Quantification of nucleated cells was approximated via reference gene primer amplification. The data were produced by immunoSEQ multiplex PCR, yet TCRdb's version contains in-frame clones alone and is incomplete. D and trimming were read from the DNA, whereas the V and J calls and clone size are those reported in that table. The table shows about 69,000 clones, with approximately 79% occurring only once. CDR3 length: 14 amino acids. CDR1 is LGHNA and CDR2 is YSLEER in the germline V gene. V was trimmed by 5 bases and J by 7 bases, leaving 15 bases between them. The material sequenced was peripheral blood. This clonotype originated in a man in his 60s with acute or convalescent COVID-19. The chain employs TRBV4-3 and TRBJ1-5; the D gene is possibly TRBD1 (5 bases). The CDR3 DNA reads as TGCGCCAGCAGCGCTGGGGGGGAGCGGCAGCCCCAGCATTTT. It is translated as CASSAGGERQPQHF.